These 10 T cell receptor beta chains originate from one sample sequenced in a study of CD8 T cells in ankylosing spondylitis. Which antigens these TCRs recognize remains unknown. Findings of the study overall: Within ankylosing spondylitis blood, a TCR beta motif made up of several highly homologous variants appeared to be characteristic.

TCRdb called the 5' RACE reads again in MiXCR, with one record for every CDR3 protein. The sample has roughly 700,000 distinct CDR3 sequences; under 20% are singletons. Sample: blood, either unsorted or a sorted T cell fraction (not recorded which). The receptors stem from a male donor with ankylosing spondylitis.

The rearrangement joins TRBV4-1 to TRBJ2-1; TRBD2 matches at 9 bases. The CDR3 is made up of 16 amino acids. CDR1 MGHRA and CDR2 YSYEKL come from the germline V gene. The V and J ends lost 4 bases and 10 bases, in that order; junction bases with no gene match: 14. The CDR3 bases are TGCGCCAGCAGCCGGGGGGTCGCGGGAGGGCCAGGAGAGCAGTTCTTC. This encodes CASSRGVAGGPGEQFF.

The chain carries TRBV18 and TRBJ2-1; tentative D call: TRBD2 (5 bases). The CDR3 consists of 14 residues. The germline V and J ends were trimmed by 3 bases and 7 bases, with 13 bases remaining between them. Germline assignment: CDR1 KGHSH and CDR2 LQKENI. The CDR3 loop reads CASSPPGSGNEQFF. The CDR3 coding sequence is TGTGCCAGCTCACCTCCGGGATCTGGGAATGAGCAGTTCTTC.

This clonotype was seen a few times. This chain connects TRBV28 to TRBJ2-7; 8 bases are a match to TRBD2. The CDR3 length is 16 residues. CDR1 and CDR2 (germline): MDHEN, SYDVKM. Trimming removed 3 bases from V and 4 bases from J; junction bases left unmatched: 11. As DNA, the CDR3 is TGTGCCAGCAGTTTTCTTAATAGCGGGGCCAGTTACGAGCAGTACTTC. It yields the protein CASSFLNSGASYEQYF.

This sequence joins TRBV12-3 or TRBV12-4 and TRBJ2-6; D may correspond to TRBD1 or TRBD2 (6 bases each). This CDR3 is built from 15 residues. Trimming removed 6 bases at V and 4 bases at J, with 13 bases between. CDR3 residues: CASSYRAGGANVLTF. The CDR3 DNA reads as TGTGCCAGCAGCTACAGGGCGGGGGGGGCCAACGTCCTGACTTTC.

This clonotype was seen a few times. The chain employs TRBV15 and TRBJ2-3; D may be TRBD2 (5 bases). Germline V CDR1 and CDR2: LNHNV, YYDKDF (reference sequence). V was clipped by 5 bases and J by 2 bases, with 26 bases between them. CDR3 length equals 19 residues. The CDR3 DNA follows: TGTGCCACCAGCCCAGAGAGAGGGAACCCCCACTACATCACAGATACGCAGTATTTT. It translates to CATSPERGNPHYITDTQYF.

The rearrangement joins TRBV4-1 to TRBJ2-5; TRBD1 is a possible D gene (5 bases). Germline CDR1 reads MGHRA; CDR2 reads YSYEKL. With 3 bases removed from V and 6 bases from J, the gap between germline ends came to 20 bases. The CDR3 is 16 residues long. This CDR3 is CASSHELGPIGQTQYF. The CDR3 DNA follows: TGCGCCAGCAGCCACGAGCTGGGGCCGATAGGGCAGACCCAGTACTTC.

This chain links TRBV12-3 or TRBV12-4 with TRBJ1-1; D may be TRBD1 (6 bases). V lost 3 bases and J 8 bases, leaving 16 bases between the germline ends. This CDR3 contains 14 residues. The chain's CDR3 is CASSFSGVPTEAFF. DNA of the CDR3: TGTGCCAGCAGTTTCTCAGGGGTCCCAACCGAAGCTTTCTTT.

V gene TRBV6-1 combines with J gene TRBJ2-1; unclear D gene. The CDR3 loop spans 14 amino acids. Germline assignment: CDR1 MNHNS and CDR2 SASEGT. Trimming took off 7 bases at V and 10 bases at J, with 20 bases between the two ends. The CDR3 reads CASKTIEMAGEQFF. The CDR3 DNA sequence: TGTGCCAGCAAGACGATCGAGATGGCAGGCGAGCAGTTCTTC.

This clonotype was observed a few times. The chain recombines TRBV11-1 with TRBJ1-1; 8 bases are a match to TRBD1. V gave up 5 bases and J gave up 3 bases; unmatched junction bases: 11. CDR1 is SGHAT and CDR2 is FQDESV in the germline V gene (reference sequence). This CDR3 is built from 16 residues. The CDR3 reads CASSEQGAHSDTEAFF. The CDR3 nucleotides read TGTGCCAGCAGCGAGCAGGGGGCGCATTCTGACACTGAAGCTTTCTTT.

The chain carries TRBV29-1 and TRBJ2-1; a weak D match, TRBD2 (5 bases). CDR1 SQVTM and CDR2 ANQGSEA come from the germline V gene. Trimming removed 0 bases at V and 0 bases at J, with 21 bases between. This CDR3 region has 19 residues. In DNA form, the CDR3 reads TGCAGCGTTGAAGATTTCCCGACTCAGCGGAAGAGCTCCTACAATGAGCAGTTCTTC. Encoded protein: CSVEDFPTQRKSSYNEQFF.